One sample yielded the 14 T cell receptor beta chains listed below, sequenced in a study of blood T cell repertoires in COVID-19. Assay used: immunoSEQ multiplex PCR; TCRdb lists only in-frame clones, some missing. The table has about half a million clones, approximately 91% seen once. Sequenced sample: PBMCs or T cells enriched from blood (not recorded which). The receptors derive from a woman aged 55-69 years who had recovered from COVID-19.

The rearrangement uses TRBV25-1 and TRBJ1-6; 9 bases line up with TRBD1. The CDR3 runs to 16 residues. V lost 1 base and J lost 10; bases outside the gene matches: 8. The germline CDR1 and CDR2 sequences are MGHDK and SYGVNS. The CDR3 nucleotides read TGTGCCAGCAGTGAATCCGGGGGGACAGGGAGATCACCCCTCCACTTT. Amino acid sequence: CASSESGGTGRSPLHF. The complete variable domain, with remaining parts taken from reference TRBV25-1 and TRBJ1-6, reads EADIYQTPRYLVIGTGKKITLECSQTMGHDKMYWYQQDPGMELHLIHYSYGVNSTEKGDLSSESTVSRIRTEHFPLTLESARPSHTSQYLCASSESGGTGRSPLHFGNGTRLTVT.

The chain recombines TRBV27 with TRBJ1-5, with 9 bases lining up with TRBD1. The length of the CDR3 is 15 residues. V shed 8 bases, J shed 4 bases, and the junction held 9 bases outside the gene matches. CDR1 and CDR2 from the germline V gene are MNHEY and SMNVEV (reference sequence). CDR3 sequence reads: CASRWGTGTNQPQHF. The CDR3 DNA reads as TGTGCCAGCCGTTGGGGGACAGGGACTAATCAGCCCCAGCATTTT.

This rearrangement joins TRBV24-1 to TRBJ1-2, with D perhaps matching TRBD1 (5 bases). V gave up 1 base and J gave up 6 bases, with 11 bases separating them. CDR1 and CDR2 from the germline V gene are KGHDR and SFDVKD. The CDR3 spans 14 residues. Written as DNA, the CDR3 is TGTGCCACCAGTGATTTCAGGGTGGATAATGGCTACACCTTC. Its protein product is CATSDFRVDNGYTF.

This sequence joins TRBV27 and TRBJ1-5; possibly TRBD1 for D (6 bases). CDR1 MNHEY and CDR2 SMNVEV come from the germline V gene (reference sequence). Trimming removed 3 bases from V and 4 bases from J, with 13 bases in between. This CDR3 spans 15 amino acids. CDR3 nucleotide sequence: TGTGCCAGCAGTTTTAGCGGGGGCATAAATCAGCCCCAGCATTTT. Protein: CASSFSGGINQPQHF.

The chain links TRBV3-1 (or the pseudogene TRBV3-2) to TRBJ2-7; D perhaps matches TRBD1 (5 bases). The CDR3 is 14 residues long. CDR1 is LGHDT and CDR2 is YNNKEL in the germline V gene (reference sequence). With 4 bases removed from V and 3 bases from J, the gap between germline ends came to 13 bases. The CDR3 DNA reads as TGTGCCAGCAGCCGACAAGAAAGGGGCTACGAGCAGTACTTC. The encoded protein is CASSRQERGYEQYF.

This clone was recorded once. The CDR3 sequence: CASSPQTGYNEKLFF. The DNA of the CDR3 is TGTGCCAGCAGTCCACAGACAGGGTATAATGAAAAACTGTTTTTT. The chain joins TRBV27 to TRBJ1-4, with 7 bases aligning to TRBD1. Per germline, CDR1 MNHEY and CDR2 SMNVEV (reference sequence). CDR3 length: 15 residues. With V trimmed by 5 bases and J by 4 bases, 7 bases remained unmatched.

J is TRBJ2-3 and V is TRBV29-1; no reliable D call. The V and J ends lost 5 bases and 0 bases respectively, with 12 bases between them. This CDR3 contains 14 residues. Germline-derived CDR1 and CDR2 are SQVTM and ANQGSEA. The CDR3 is CSVWSMSSTDTQYF. The CDR3 bases are TGCAGCGTTTGGTCTATGTCTAGCACAGATACGCAGTATTTT.

This chain uses TRBV27 with TRBJ1-4; the match to TRBD1 covers 10 bases. V trimming: 6 bases; J trimming: 7 bases; junction bases outside the gene matches: 5. This CDR3 has 14 amino acids. Germline V gene sequence: CDR1 MNHEY, CDR2 SMNVEV (reference sequence). CDR3 sequence (DNA): TGTGCCAGCAGCTGGGACAGGGGAAGTGAAAAACTGTTTTTT. The encoded protein is CASSWDRGSEKLFF.

A single count supports this clone. J is TRBJ2-7 and V is TRBV5-6; 11 nucleotides line up with TRBD1. Per the germline V gene, CDR1 is SGHDT and CDR2 is YYEEEE. After removal of 0 bases from V and 2 bases from J, the junction contained 4 bases not matched to a gene. The CDR3 runs to 16 residues. CDR3 DNA: TGTGCCAGCAGCTTGGGAGGGACAGGGGGGCCCTACGAGCAGTACTTC. As protein: CASSLGGTGGPYEQYF.

This rearrangement joins TRBV19 to TRBJ2-1; D not certain. Trimming left V 6 bases short and J 7 bases short, with 10 bases between. This CDR3 has 12 residues. Germline V gene data show CDR1 as LNHDA and CDR2 as SQIVND (reference sequence). CDR3 sequence (DNA): TGTGCCAGTAGGCACAACCGAAATGAGCAGTTCTTC. Translation: CASRHNRNEQFF.

The chain uses TRBV6-1 and TRBJ1-5; D is unresolved. The germline V gene encodes CDR1 MNHNS and CDR2 SASEGT. V shed 1 base and J shed 3 bases, with 10 bases lying between them. The CDR3 covers 15 residues. The CDR3 DNA follows: TGTGCCAGCAGTGAAGGGGCCCCCTACAATCAGCCCCAGCATTTT. Its protein product is CASSEGAPYNQPQHF.

The CDR3 loop reads CASSEGGLTDTQYF. The CDR3 DNA sequence: TGTGCCAGCAGTGAGGGGGGGCTCACAGATACGCAGTATTTT. This chain joins TRBV28 and TRBJ2-3; perhaps TRBD2 as D (7 bases). The CDR3 is made up of 14 amino acids. Per germline, CDR1 MDHEN and CDR2 SYDVKM. The V gene lost 5 bases and the J gene lost 2 bases, with 11 bases spanning the gap.

Details on this clone: Other nucleotide sequences from this sample produce the same CDR3. This rearrangement joins TRBV10-1 to TRBJ2-3; possible D gene TRBD2, 6 bases. The V end was cut by 8 bases, the J end by 0 bases, with 12 bases between. This CDR3 has 14 residues. Germline lookup yields CDR1 WNHNN and CDR2 SYGVQD (reference sequence). CDR3 sequence: CASSDGGSTDTQYF. The CDR3 bases are TGCGCCAGCTCGGACGGGGGTAGCACAGATACGCAGTATTTT.

The rearrangement joins TRBV7-6 to TRBJ2-1; perhaps TRBD2 as D (5 bases). Between the trimmed V and J ends, which lost 1 base and 2 bases, there was a span of 6 bases. The CDR3 consists of 14 residues. Germline-derived CDR1 and CDR2 are SGHVS and FNYEAQ. This CDR3 reads CASSLGGTYNEQFF. The DNA for the CDR3 is TGTGCCAGCAGCTTAGGAGGGACCTACAATGAGCAGTTCTTC.